The 29 T cell receptor beta chains reported below all come from one sample, sequenced in a study of T cell repertoires in cytomegalovirus infection. Their cognate antigens are unknown. Via MiXCR, TCRdb re-called the reads, giving one row per CDR3 protein. The sample has roughly 120,000 distinct CDR3 sequences; 25% to 35% are singletons. Sequenced here: CD8+ T cells from cultured PBMCs, sampled from culture after CMV antigen stimulation. These receptors all stem from a human donor in good health (CMV status not recorded). Some clones in this sample may be carry-over from other donors' samples.

The chain combines TRBV7-6 with TRBJ2-5, with unresolved D. The CDR3 has 15 residues. V dropped 3 bases and J dropped 4 bases, with 15 bases sitting between them. CDR1 and CDR2 from the germline V gene are SGHVS and FNYEAQ. The CDR3 bases are TGTGCCAGCAGCTTGGACCCTGGACGGCGAGAGACCCAGTACTTC. The encoded protein is CASSLDPGRRETQYF.

The chain recombines TRBV3-1 with TRBJ2-1; 8 bases agree with TRBD2. The CDR3 spans 16 residues. The trim removed 4 bases at V and 4 bases at J, leaving 9 bases unmatched. In germline, CDR1 is LGHDT, CDR2 YNNKEL (reference sequence). CDR3: CASSRGLGGGYNEQFF. Here the CDR3 DNA reads TGTGCCAGCAGCCGAGGACTAGGCGGGGGGTACAATGAGCAGTTCTTC.

The chain joins TRBV6-1 to TRBJ2-7; no definite D call. The germline V and J ends were trimmed by 2 bases and 8 bases, with 13 bases remaining between them. There are 13 residues in the CDR3. Germline CDR1 MNHNS, CDR2 SASEGT. The CDR3 region is CASSESLGVQQYF. In DNA, the CDR3 is TGTGCCAGCAGTGAAAGTTTGGGCGTCCAGCAGTACTTC.

The V and J genes are TRBV2 and TRBJ1-2; D gene uncertain. Trimming removed 8 bases at V and 5 bases at J, with 6 bases between. Per the germline V gene, CDR1 is SNHLY and CDR2 is FYNNEI. The CDR3 consists of 10 residues. CDR3 nucleotide sequence: TGTGCCAGCCTGGATTATGGCTACACCTTC. The encoded protein is CASLDYGYTF.

The rearrangement uses TRBV4-1 and TRBJ2-1; either TRBD1 or TRBD2 may supply D (5 bases each). Germline V gene sequence: CDR1 MGHRA, CDR2 YSYEKL. The length of the CDR3 is 12 residues. Trimming left V 1 base short and J 10 bases short, with 8 bases between. CDR3 in amino acids: CASSQGGREQFF. CDR3 nucleotides: TGCGCCAGCAGCCAAGGGGGGAGAGAGCAGTTCTTC.

This clonotype was seen more than once but under ten times. V and J are TRBV7-8 and TRBJ1-2; D is unresolved. The germline gives CDR1 SGHVS, CDR2 FQNEAQ. V was shortened by 3 bases and J by 1 base, with 3 bases between the two germline ends. CDR3 length: 12 amino acids. The DNA for the CDR3 is TGTGCCAGCAGCTTGGATAACTATGGCTACACCTTC. Its translation: CASSLDNYGYTF.

This clonotype was seen just once. The rearrangement links TRBV20-1 to TRBJ1-4, with a tentative D call TRBD1 (5 bases). The CDR3 sequence is 15 residues long. V was cut by 2 bases and J by 12 bases, with 22 bases left in between. The germline CDR1 and CDR2 sequences are DFQATT and SNEGSKA (reference sequence). The chain's CDR3 is CSARSRGELTPQLFF. As DNA, the CDR3 is TGCAGTGCTAGATCCCGGGGGGAGCTGACCCCCCAACTGTTTTTT.

The rearrangement joins TRBV7-2 to TRBJ2-6, with 11 bases lining up with TRBD1. CDR3 length: 20 residues. Per germline, CDR1 SGHTA and CDR2 FQGNSA. V was pared by 0 bases and J by 0 bases, with 7 bases of the junction left unmatched. As DNA, the CDR3 is TGTGCCAGCAGCTTAGCTCCCGGGACAGGGGGTAGCTCTGGGGCCAACGTCCTGACTTTC. Translated, it gives CASSLAPGTGGSSGANVLTF.

This clonotype was seen a handful of times. This chain links TRBV6-2 or TRBV6-3 with TRBJ1-1; TRBD1 is a possible D gene (6 bases). V was shortened by 6 bases and J by 5 bases, with 13 bases between the two germline ends. CDR1 is MNHEY and CDR2 is SVGEGT in the germline V gene. This CDR3 comprises 13 residues. CDR3 in amino acids: CASRKTQGTEAFF. The CDR3 DNA reads TGTGCCAGCAGGAAAACGCAGGGGACTGAAGCTTTCTTT.

The rearrangement links TRBV19 to TRBJ1-5, with 9 nucleotides matching TRBD1. In germline, CDR1 is LNHDA, CDR2 SQIVND (reference sequence). The ends lost 7 bases at V and 6 bases at J; junction bases unmatched: 4. This CDR3 contains 13 residues. The CDR3 nucleotides are TGTGCCAGTACCCTGGGACAGGGTCAGCCCCAGCATTTT. This translates into CASTLGQGQPQHF.

This chain connects TRBV4-2 to TRBJ2-3, with D possibly matching TRBD2 (6 bases). V lost 2 bases and J lost 5, with 14 bases in between. Germline-derived CDR1 and CDR2 are LGHNA and YNFKEQ. The CDR3 has 15 amino acids. Here the CDR3 DNA reads TGTGCCAGCAGCCAACGACTGGGGAGGTTAGATACGCAGTATTTT. The encoded protein is CASSQRLGRLDTQYF.

The CDR3, as DNA: TGTGCCAGCAGTGAAGCCGACCGTTACAGGAGGGTCCACTATGGCTACACCTTC. This codes for CASSEADRYRRVHYGYTF. The chain recombines TRBV6-1 with TRBJ1-2; D possibly corresponds to TRBD1 (5 bases). Looked up from germline, CDR1 is MNHNS and CDR2 is SASEGT. The CDR3 spans 18 residues. The V end lost 0 bases, the J end lost 3 bases, and 20 bases lay between the germline ends.

This chain uses TRBV20-1 with TRBJ2-1; 7 positions agree with TRBD1. The CDR3 runs 15 residues. The V gene's germline CDR1 is DFQATT and CDR2 SNEGSKA (reference sequence). Trimming took 5 bases from V and 4 from J; bases not matched to a gene: 11. In nucleotides, the CDR3 is TGCAGTGCTGAGGGGGCTCCTAGGCTATACAATGAGCAGTTCTTC. Its translation is CSAEGAPRLYNEQFF.

This rearrangement joins TRBV4-1 to TRBJ2-7; a weak D match, TRBD2 (5 bases). V lost 4 bases to trimming and J lost 0 bases, with 7 bases between them. CDR1 is MGHRA, CDR2 YSYEKL, per germline. The CDR3 sequence is 13 residues long. In DNA, the CDR3 is TGCGCCAGCAGCCGCGGGTACTCCTACGAGCAGTACTTC. Translated: CASSRGYSYEQYF.

In this sample, this clonotype turned up a few times. The rearrangement uses TRBV7-2 and TRBJ2-7; D unresolved. This CDR3 contains 13 residues. In germline, CDR1 is SGHTA, CDR2 FQGNSA. Trimming left V 4 bases short and J 3 bases short, with 10 bases between. In DNA form, the CDR3 reads TGTGCCAGCAGCTCCGTCTGGGTCTACGAGCAGTACTTC. Protein: CASSSVWVYEQYF.

This chain links TRBV7-9 with TRBJ1-2; D is unresolved. The ends were cut back, 1 base at V and 0 bases at J, with 9 bases in the middle. The V gene's germline CDR1 is SEHNR and CDR2 FQNEAQ (reference sequence). This CDR3 region has 15 residues. DNA for the CDR3: TGTGCCAGCAGCTTAGGTGTCGACCCTAACTATGGCTACACCTTC. It specifies CASSLGVDPNYGYTF.

This clonotype was seen ten or more times. The rearrangement joins TRBV6-6 to TRBJ2-5; a possible D gene is TRBD2 (7 bases). The germline V gene encodes CDR1 MNHNY and CDR2 SVGAGI (reference sequence). The CDR3 is 14 amino acids. The germline V and J ends were trimmed by 5 bases and 5 bases, with 15 bases remaining between them. The CDR3 spells CASSIWGGQETQYF. The CDR3 DNA reads as TGTGCCAGCAGTATCTGGGGGGGGCAGGAGACCCAGTACTTC.

This clonotype showed up just a few times. The chain employs TRBV4-3 and TRBJ2-1; 8 bases line up with TRBD2. V was pared by 4 bases and J by 4 bases, with 6 bases of the junction left unmatched. CDR1 is LGHNA and CDR2 is YSLEER in the germline V gene. This CDR3 has 15 residues. CDR3 loop: CASSRGLAGYNEQFF. CDR3 DNA sequence: TGCGCCAGCAGCCGCGGACTAGCTGGATACAATGAGCAGTTCTTC.

The genes are TRBV25-1 and TRBJ1-1; tentatively, D is TRBD1 (5 bases). In germline, CDR1 is MGHDK, CDR2 SYGVNS. With 6 bases removed from V and 4 bases from J, the gap between germline ends came to 15 bases. This CDR3 has 14 amino acids. The chain's CDR3 is CASRGGGDGTEAFF. The CDR3 nucleotides read TGTGCCAGCAGGGGAGGCGGGGACGGCACTGAAGCTTTCTTT.

This clonotype showed up many times. One end of the junction varies from germline; a read error may be responsible. The CDR3 DNA reads TGTGCCAGCAGCCTTGGAACAGGGGAGTTAACACAGGATTTT. Its protein product is CASSLGTGELTQDF. The J gene is TRBJ1-5, the V gene TRBV5-6, with TRBD1 matching over 7 bases. Germline V CDR1 and CDR2: SGHDT, YYEEEE. The length of the CDR3 is 14 residues.

This chain uses TRBV4-3 with TRBJ1-5; the D gene is possibly TRBD1 (6 bases). This CDR3 is 16 amino acids long. V lost 0 bases and J 3 bases, leaving 12 bases between the germline ends. Germline CDR1 reads LGHNA; CDR2 reads YSLEER. For the CDR3, the DNA is TGCGCCAGCAGCCAAGAGTGGGACACAAACAATCAGCCCCAGCATTTT. As protein: CASSQEWDTNNQPQHF.

This clonotype was detected only a few times. V is TRBV7-6 and J is TRBJ1-5; 7 bases fit TRBD1. The CDR3 loop spans 14 amino acids. J was trimmed by 10 bases and V by 5 bases; bases with no gene match: 11. Per germline, CDR1 SGHVS and CDR2 FNYEAQ. The CDR3 DNA is TGTGCCAGCAGCCCTGGACAGGCCGATTACCCCCAGCATTTT. Translating it yields CASSPGQADYPQHF.

The chain joins TRBV7-6 to TRBJ2-1; the match to TRBD1 covers 8 bases. Germline-derived CDR1 and CDR2 are SGHVS and FNYEAQ. V shed 5 bases and J 3 bases; nucleotides not matched to a gene: 9. The CDR3 is 16 amino acids. CDR3 sequence reads: CASSPRRGPSYNEQFF. CDR3 DNA: TGTGCCAGCAGCCCTCGCAGGGGGCCGAGCTACAATGAGCAGTTCTTC.

V usage is TRBV11-2 and J usage is TRBJ1-6; no firm D call. V was pared by 1 base and J by 16 bases, with 11 bases between. Germline CDR1 and CDR2: SGHAT and FQNNGV. The CDR3 length is 12 residues. CDR3 loop: CASSLGRHYLHF. The CDR3 DNA reads as TGTGCCAGCAGCTTAGGACGGCACTATCTCCACTTT.

The chain is built from TRBV7-3 and TRBJ1-6, with 7 positions matching TRBD1. Trimming cost V 2 bases and J 7 bases; bases outside gene matches: 8. This CDR3 region has 16 residues. CDR1 and CDR2 (germline): SGHTA, FQGTGA. The CDR3 reads CASSLGDSELNSPLHF. DNA of the CDR3: TGTGCCAGCAGCTTAGGGGACAGCGAACTCAATTCACCCCTCCACTTT.

V usage is TRBV27 and J usage is TRBJ1-5; 7 nucleotides match TRBD1. CDR1 is MNHEY, CDR2 SMNVEV, per germline (reference sequence). CDR3 length: 14 residues. V trimming: 4 bases; J trimming: 7 bases; junction bases outside the gene matches: 7. This CDR3 reads CASSSDRARQPQHF. The CDR3 DNA reads as TGTGCCAGCAGTTCCGACAGGGCACGACAGCCCCAGCATTTT.

This clonotype was seen only a few times. The rearrangement uses TRBV7-8 and TRBJ2-2, with 10 bases identical to TRBD1. Germline V gene data show CDR1 as SGHVS and CDR2 as FQNEAQ. Unmatched junction bases numbered 8, after V lost 4 bases and J lost 6 bases. The CDR3 totals 16 residues. The CDR3 DNA follows: TGTGCCAGCAGCTCAGGACAGGGGGTTCGCGCCGGGGAGCTGTTTTTT. Translated: CASSSGQGVRAGELFF.

This clonotype was observed a few times. V gene TRBV4-1 combines with J gene TRBJ2-1; D not resolved. V was pared by 0 bases and J by 9 bases, with 21 bases between. The CDR3 extends over 17 amino acids. From germline, CDR1 is MGHRA and CDR2 YSYEKL. CDR3 protein: CASSQEGPGRRAVEQFF. The CDR3 DNA follows: TGCGCCAGCAGCCAAGAGGGCCCAGGACGAAGGGCTGTTGAGCAGTTCTTC.

This clonotype was seen more than once but under ten times. The chain couples TRBV6-6 to TRBJ2-3, with 8 bases lining up with TRBD2. V shed 7 bases and J 0 bases; nucleotides not matched to a gene: 3. CDR3 size: 14 residues. The V gene's germline CDR1 is MNHNY and CDR2 SVGAGI (reference sequence). The DNA for the CDR3 is TGTGCCAGCACCCGACTAGCGAGCACAGATACGCAGTATTTT. It is translated as CASTRLASTDTQYF.